Listed below are T cell receptor beta chains from one sample, sequenced in a study of CXCR3-negative and CXCR3-positive naive CD8 T cells. Each CDR3 protein gets one entry in TCRdb, which reprocessed the 5' RACE reads and gives no DNA. The sample table sets out 130,000 to 150,000 distinct CDR3 sequences. The source material was naive CXCR3+ CD8+ T cells from blood. The receptor source for this set is a human donor in good health. Some clones in this sample may be carry-over from other donors' samples. Each CDR3 is given with its conserved first and last residue.

j_call v_call cdr3_aa
TRBJ2-1 TRBV7-3 CASSLMDSSYNEQFF
TRBJ2-1 TRBV6-2/TRBV6-3 CASSYVLAKQFF
TRBJ2-3 TRBV5-1 CASSVDTDTQYF
TRBJ2-6 TRBV28 CASSWTATSSGANVLTF
TRBJ2-2 TRBV12-3/TRBV12-4 CASSFGTGHTGELFF
TRBJ2-7 TRBV27 CASGRQGRYEQYF
TRBJ2-7 TRBV19 CASSIHHRSYEQYF
TRBJ1-3 TRBV4-3 CASSQDTGSGNTIYF
TRBJ2-6 TRBV3-1 CASSQWVGGSGANVLTF
TRBJ2-5 TRBV7-7 CASSSWATEEETQYF
TRBJ2-1 TRBV30 CAWSAFSSYNEQFF
TRBJ2-5 TRBV12-3/TRBV12-4 CASSLRDSIQETQYF
TRBJ2-5 TRBV20-1 CSASLSGETQYF
TRBJ2-7 TRBV5-1 CASSLEAYEQYF
TRBJ1-5 TRBV7-8 CASSPNSLGNNQPQHF
TRBJ1-1 TRBV27 CASKKNTEAFF
TRBJ2-5 TRBV29-1 CSVVAIQETQYF
TRBJ2-1 TRBV24-1 CATSGSTGGPVDYNEQFF
TRBJ2-6 TRBV29-1 CSVQGSAGANVLTF
TRBJ2-1 TRBV6-2/TRBV6-3 CASSPWTQTEEQFF
TRBJ2-5 TRBV7-2 CASSFTSVEETQYF
TRBJ2-1 TRBV29-1 CSVLWDIDLYNEQFF
TRBJ2-5 TRBV29-1 CSVETGTGLFEETQYF
TRBJ1-5 TRBV25-1 CASPGGEEPQHF
TRBJ1-1 TRBV4-3 CASSQEWETEAFF
TRBJ1-5 TRBV29-1 CSVQGSDQPQHF